What follows is one T cell receptor beta chain and its context. V was clipped by 6 bases and J by 6 bases, with 14 bases between them. CDR3 length: 14 amino acids. CDR1 SNHLY and CDR2 FYNNEI come from the germline V gene. Clinical histories supplied by participants themselves formed the basis of cohort assignment. Sequencing used immunoSEQ multiplex PCR; TCRdb keeps in-frame clones, though not all of them. The profile covers 130,000 or so clones, with about 86% appearing a single time and about 2.2% taken by the ten largest. The source of the sample is a study of blood T cell repertoires in COVID-19. The sample taken for sequencing was PBMCs or T cells enriched from blood (not recorded which). The sequence derives from a man between 35 and 55 years old with acute COVID-19. The chain employs TRBV2 and TRBJ1-4, with D possibly being TRBD1 (6 bases). CDR3 sequence (DNA): TGTGCCAGCAGAGGATGGGCAGGGGATGAAAAACTGTTTTTT. Residues: CASRGWAGDEKLFF.